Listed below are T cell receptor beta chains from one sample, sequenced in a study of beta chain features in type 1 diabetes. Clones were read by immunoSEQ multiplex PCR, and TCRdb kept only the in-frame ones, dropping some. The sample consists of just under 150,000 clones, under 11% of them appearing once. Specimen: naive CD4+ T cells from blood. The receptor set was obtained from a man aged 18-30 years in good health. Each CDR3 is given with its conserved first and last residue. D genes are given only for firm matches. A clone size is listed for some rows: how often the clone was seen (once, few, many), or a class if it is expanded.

TGTGCCAGCAGTTACACTAAGGCAGGGGGACGGAATGAGCAGTTCTTC CASSYTKAGGRNEQFF many TRBD1 TRBJ2-1 TRBV28
TGTGCCAGCAGTTTATCTCCAGCGGGGGGCTCCTACAATGAGCAGTTCTTC CASSLSPAGGSYNEQFF . TRBD2 TRBJ2-1 TRBV27
TGTGCCAGCAGTCCCCAGGACAGGCTAGCCAAAAACATTCAGTACTTC CASSPQDRLAKNIQYF . TRBD1 TRBJ2-4 TRBV27
TGTGCCAGCTCACCCCAAGAGGATACGCAGTATTTT CASSPQEDTQYF few . TRBJ2-3 TRBV18
TGTGCCAGCAGCAAAGGACAGGGAGTAACCTACGAGCAGTACTTC CASSKGQGVTYEQYF few TRBD1 TRBJ2-7 TRBV11-2
TGCGCCAGCAGTCCGACTGGTTTTAGAGACTACTATGGCTACACCTTC CASSPTGFRDYYGYTF . . TRBJ1-2 TRBV5-1
TGTGCCAGCACCCCTCTCAACTATGGCTACACCTTC CASTPLNYGYTF . . TRBJ1-2 TRBV7-6
TGCGCCAGCAGCCAAGGTCGGACAGCGAACTACGAGCAGTACTTC CASSQGRTANYEQYF . . TRBJ2-7 TRBV4-1
TGCGCCAGCAGCCAGGACCTCGCGGGGGGGGCAGATACGCAGTATTTT CASSQDLAGGADTQYF few TRBD2 TRBJ2-3 TRBV4-1
TGCGCCAGCACTCCTGGAGGTCCGAAAAACATTCAGTACTTC CASTPGGPKNIQYF many . TRBJ2-4 TRBV5-1
TGTGCCAGCAGAGCTATCAGGGGACACGTAAACGAGCAGTACTTC CASRAIRGHVNEQYF few . TRBJ2-7 TRBV6-5
TGTGCCAGCAGCATGACAGGGACTAGCACAGATACGCAGTATTTT CASSMTGTSTDTQYF . . TRBJ2-3 TRBV7-9
TGTGCCAGCAGCTTAGAGGACTTTCGCCACGAGCAGTACTTC CASSLEDFRHEQYF . . TRBJ2-7 TRBV7-9
TGTGCCAGCAGGCAGGGTGGTGCTCAGCCCCAGCATTTT CASRQGGAQPQHF . . TRBJ1-5 TRBV28
TGTGCCTGGAGTGTACAAGACAATCAGCCCCAGCATTTT CAWSVQDNQPQHF many . TRBJ1-5 TRBV30
TGCAGCGTTGGGAGGAATTCGGGGTCGGACACCTTC CSVGRNSGSDTF many . TRBJ1-2 TRBV29-1
TGCGCCAGCAGCCTGTACTCAGGCTCCTACGAGCAGTACTTC CASSLYSGSYEQYF . . TRBJ2-7 TRBV5-1